This T cell receptor beta chain emerged from a study of blood T cell repertoires in COVID-19. Per the original methods: Estimation of nucleated cell counts relied on the amplification of reference gene primers. Here immunoSEQ multiplex PCR was the method, and the copy in TCRdb shows in-frame clones only, minus some. Clone size and V and J calls were adopted from that table, with D and trimming inferred from the DNA. This repertoire shows 150,000 to 200,000 clones, roughly nine tenths found once; its top ten account for roughly 20%. A word on this clone: At one boundary the junction diverges from the germline segment, which might be a read error.

Germline V CDR1 and CDR2: SGHRS, YFSETQ. The length of the CDR3 is 14 residues. Specimen: peripheral blood. The chain couples TRBV5-1 to TRBJ2-7; D perhaps matches TRBD1 (6 bases). The source of this sequence is a man between 65 and 85 years old with active or convalescent COVID-19. In nucleotides, the CDR3 is TGCGCCAGCAGCTCCCAGCGATCAGGGGATCGGTGGAACTTC. As protein: CASSSQRSGDRWNF.